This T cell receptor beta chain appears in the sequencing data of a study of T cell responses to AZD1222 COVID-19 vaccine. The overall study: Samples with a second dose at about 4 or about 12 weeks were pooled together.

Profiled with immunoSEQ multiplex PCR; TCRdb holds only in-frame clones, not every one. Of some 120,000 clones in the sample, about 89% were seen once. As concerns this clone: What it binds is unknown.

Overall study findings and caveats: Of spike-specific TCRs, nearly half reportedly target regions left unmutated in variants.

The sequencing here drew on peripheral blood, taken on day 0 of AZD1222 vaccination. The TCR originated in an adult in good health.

CDR3 region: CATDPARGRPYNEQFF. The CDR3 nucleotides are TGTGCCACCGATCCCGCGCGCGGGCGTCCCTACAATGAGCAGTTCTTC. The rearrangement uses TRBV15 and TRBJ2-1; D is perhaps TRBD2 (5 bases). Germline values: CDR1 LNHNV, CDR2 YYDKDF (reference sequence). The CDR3 length is 16 residues. V gave up 8 bases and J gave up 2 bases, with 19 bases separating them.